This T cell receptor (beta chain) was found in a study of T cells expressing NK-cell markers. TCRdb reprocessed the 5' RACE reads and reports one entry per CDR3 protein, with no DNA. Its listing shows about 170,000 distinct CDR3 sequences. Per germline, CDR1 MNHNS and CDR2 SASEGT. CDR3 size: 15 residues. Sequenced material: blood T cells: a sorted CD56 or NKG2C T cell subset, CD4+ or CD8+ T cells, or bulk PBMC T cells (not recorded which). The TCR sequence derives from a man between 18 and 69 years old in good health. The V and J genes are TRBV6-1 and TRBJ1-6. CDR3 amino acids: CASSIGRLENSPLHF.